The 15 T cell receptor beta chains presented below share a single source sample, sequenced in a study of blood T cell repertoires in COVID-19. Generated by immunoSEQ multiplex PCR, the TCRdb table keeps only in-frame clones and is missing some. The sample carries approximately 250,000 clones, around four fifths recorded once. The sequencing sample was made of PBMCs or T cells enriched from blood (not recorded which). The receptors derive from a man in his forties or fifties who had recovered from COVID-19.

V and J are TRBV19 and TRBJ1-1; no firm D call. CDR3 length: 14 residues. Between the trimmed V and J ends, which lost 5 bases and 0 bases, there was a span of 10 bases. In germline, CDR1 is LNHDA, CDR2 SQIVND (reference sequence). This chain's CDR3 is CASSLSGLNTEAFF. For the CDR3, the DNA is TGTGCCAGTAGTCTAAGCGGTTTGAACACTGAAGCTTTCTTT. Supplemented by reference TRBV19 and TRBJ1-1, the full variable domain reads DGGITQSPKYLFRKEGQNVTLSCEQNLNHDAMYWYRQDPGQGLRLIYYSQIVNDFQKGDIAEGYSVSREKKESFPLTVTSAQKNPTAFYLCASSLSGLNTEAFFGQGTRLTVV.

This rearrangement joins TRBV3-1 (or the pseudogene TRBV3-2) to TRBJ1-1; 7 nucleotides line up with TRBD1. The CDR3 sequence is 12 residues long. The V gene end was trimmed by 1 base and the J gene end by 12 bases; junction bases not matched to a gene: 5. Germline V CDR1 and CDR2: LGHDT, YNNKEL (reference sequence). CDR3 in DNA: TGTGCCAGCAGCCAAGCGCACAGGGGAACTTTCTTT. Its translation: CASSQAHRGTFF.

This chain joins TRBV15 and TRBJ1-2; the match to TRBD1 covers 9 bases. The germline gives CDR1 LNHNV, CDR2 YYDKDF (reference sequence). V lost 0 bases and J lost 3; bases outside the gene matches: 5. The CDR3 has 16 residues. For the CDR3, the DNA is TGTGCCACCAGCAGAGATGGGGGGGACAGGGACTATGGCTACACCTTC. This sequence encodes CATSRDGGDRDYGYTF.

This chain links TRBV5-1 with TRBJ1-6; TRBD1 is a possible D gene (6 bases). V lost 0 bases to trimming and J lost 8 bases, with 9 bases between them. The CDR3 totals 14 residues. Germline CDR1 and CDR2: SGHRS and YFSETQ. The CDR3 is CASSLEGGDSPLHF. The CDR3 nucleotides read TGCGCCAGCAGCTTGGAAGGGGGTGATTCACCCCTCCACTTT. Full variable domain (rest looked up from reference TRBV5-1 and TRBJ1-6): KAGVTQTPRYLIKTRGQQVTLSCSPISGHRSVSWYQQTPGQGLQFLFEYFSETQRNKGNFPGRFSGRQFSNSRSEMNVSTLELGDSALYLCASSLEGGDSPLHFGNGTRLTVT.

A single count supports this clone. V usage is TRBV7-3 and J usage is TRBJ1-1; no firm D call. There are 13 residues in the CDR3. Germline CDR1 and CDR2: SGHTA and FQGTGA. The V end lost 4 bases, the J end lost 3 bases, and 9 bases lay between the germline ends. CDR3 DNA: TGTGCCAGCAGCTCCCTACTGGACACTGAAGCTTTCTTT. It encodes CASSSLLDTEAFF.

This clone was found once. The chain carries TRBV5-4 and TRBJ2-1; TRBD2 matches at 8 bases. With 2 bases clipped from V and 8 bases from J, the junction kept 3 bases outside the gene matches. The length of the CDR3 is 13 residues. CDR1 is SGHNT, CDR2 YYREEE, per germline (reference sequence). DNA of the CDR3: TGTGCCAGCAGCTTCGGGACTAGGGATGAGCAGTTCTTC. Protein sequence: CASSFGTRDEQFF.

This clone has a single count. This rearrangement joins TRBV2 to TRBJ2-5, with D uncertain. Germline V lookup: CDR1 SNHLY, CDR2 FYNNEI. The CDR3 length is 12 residues. Trimming pared 3 bases from V and 12 bases from J, leaving 14 bases between. CDR3 loop: CASSERSGLEYF. CDR3 sequence (DNA): TGTGCCAGCAGTGAGAGGTCCGGGTTGGAGTACTTC.

This clone showed up just a few times. The rearrangement uses TRBV7-9 and TRBJ1-5, with 12 bases lining up with TRBD1. The CDR3 runs to 14 residues. The germline V gene has CDR1 SEHNR and CDR2 FQNEAQ (reference sequence). The ends lost 5 bases at V and 6 bases at J; junction bases unmatched: 2. Here the CDR3 DNA reads TGTGCCAGCAGCGGGACAGGGGGCAGTCAGCCCCAGCATTTT. Translating gives CASSGTGGSQPQHF.

The chain has TRBV18 and TRBJ2-7; tentatively, D is TRBD1 (6 bases). Germline-derived CDR1 and CDR2 are KGHSH and LQKENI. The CDR3 length is 14 residues. V lost 3 bases and J 3 bases, leaving 12 bases between the germline ends. The CDR3 DNA follows: TGTGCCAGCTCACCTACTCCACAGGGCTACGAGCAGTACTTC. Its protein product is CASSPTPQGYEQYF.

The chain has TRBV30 and TRBJ1-5, with a possible D match to TRBD1 (6 bases). This CDR3 has 13 residues. Germline CDR1 is GTSNPN and CDR2 is SVGIG (reference sequence). Trimming removed 0 bases from V and 6 bases from J, with 9 bases in between. The CDR3 DNA is TGTGCCTGGAGTGTACAGGGAAGTCAGCCCCAGCATTTT. It encodes CAWSVQGSQPQHF.

The genes are TRBV7-8 and TRBJ1-5, with D tentatively TRBD1 (5 bases). Trimming took off 5 bases at V and 3 bases at J, with 11 bases between the two ends. This CDR3 has 14 residues. Germline V gene sequence: CDR1 SGHVS, CDR2 FQNEAQ. CDR3 sequence: CASSQGLNNQPQHF. The CDR3 DNA is TGTGCCAGCAGCCAGGGACTGAACAATCAGCCCCAGCATTTT.

V gene TRBV28 combines with J gene TRBJ1-6, with D possibly being TRBD1 (6 bases). The CDR3 is 15 residues long. Germline V gene sequence: CDR1 MDHEN, CDR2 SYDVKM. Trimming shortened V by 6 bases and J by 2 bases, and 11 bases separated the two germline ends. The CDR3 bases are TGTGCCAGCAGACCACAGGGTACCTATAATTCACCCCTCCACTTT. This sequence encodes CASRPQGTYNSPLHF.

This clone was recorded once. J is TRBJ2-1 and V is TRBV5-4; 16 bases are shared with TRBD2. This CDR3 is built from 15 residues. CDR1 is SGHNT, CDR2 YYREEE, per germline (reference sequence). J was trimmed by 9 bases and V by 3 bases; bases with no gene match: 3. The CDR3 DNA reads TGTGCCAGCAGCTGGGGGACTAGCGGGAGGGTTGAGCAGTTCTTC. Translated: CASSWGTSGRVEQFF.

V gene TRBV5-5 combines with J gene TRBJ2-1, with TRBD2 identical over 7 bases. Germline CDR1 reads SGHKS; CDR2 reads YYEKEE (reference sequence). The CDR3 has 16 amino acids. J was trimmed by 6 bases and V by 2 bases; bases with no gene match: 11. The CDR3 spells CASSLLAPRLSNEQFF. The CDR3 DNA sequence: TGTGCCAGCAGCTTACTAGCGCCCCGGCTTTCCAATGAGCAGTTCTTC.

V is TRBV6-5 and J is TRBJ2-3; tentative D call: TRBD2 (5 bases). There are 15 residues in the CDR3. Trimming took 10 bases from V and 0 from J, leaving 17 bases between them. Per germline, CDR1 MNHEY and CDR2 SVGAGI. CDR3 nucleotides: TGTGCCACCCGTAGTAGCGTAACTAGCACAGATACGCAGTATTTT. Its protein is CATRSSVTSTDTQYF.